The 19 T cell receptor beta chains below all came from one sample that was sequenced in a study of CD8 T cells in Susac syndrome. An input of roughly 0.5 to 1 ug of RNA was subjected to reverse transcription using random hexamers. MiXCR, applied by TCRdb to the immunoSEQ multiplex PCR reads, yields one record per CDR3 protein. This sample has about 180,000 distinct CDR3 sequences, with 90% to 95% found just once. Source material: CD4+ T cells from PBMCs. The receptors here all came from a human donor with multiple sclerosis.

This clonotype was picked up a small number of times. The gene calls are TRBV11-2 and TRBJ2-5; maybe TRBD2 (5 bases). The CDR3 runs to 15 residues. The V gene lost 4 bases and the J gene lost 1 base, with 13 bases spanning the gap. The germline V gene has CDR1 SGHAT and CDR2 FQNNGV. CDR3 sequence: CASSSARRAQETQYF. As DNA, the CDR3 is TGTGCCAGCAGCTCGGCCCGGCGGGCCCAAGAGACCCAGTACTTC.

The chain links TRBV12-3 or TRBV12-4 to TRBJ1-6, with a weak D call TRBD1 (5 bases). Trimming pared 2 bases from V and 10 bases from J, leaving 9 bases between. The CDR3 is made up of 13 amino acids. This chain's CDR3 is CASSLFRDSPLHF. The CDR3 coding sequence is TGTGCCAGCAGTTTATTTCGGGACTCACCCCTCCACTTT.

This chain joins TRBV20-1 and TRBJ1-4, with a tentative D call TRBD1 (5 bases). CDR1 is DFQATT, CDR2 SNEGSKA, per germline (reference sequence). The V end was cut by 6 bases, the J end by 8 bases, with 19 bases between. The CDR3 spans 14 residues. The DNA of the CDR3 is TGCAGTGCCCCCCTGTCGACGGAGGGGGAAAAACTGTTTTTT. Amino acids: CSAPLSTEGEKLFF.

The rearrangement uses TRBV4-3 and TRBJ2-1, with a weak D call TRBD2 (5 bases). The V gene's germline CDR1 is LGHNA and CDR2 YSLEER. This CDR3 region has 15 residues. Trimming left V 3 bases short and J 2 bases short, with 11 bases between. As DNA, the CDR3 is TGCGCCAGCAGCCACTTGTCCGGGACCTACAATGAGCAGTTCTTC. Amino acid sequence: CASSHLSGTYNEQFF.

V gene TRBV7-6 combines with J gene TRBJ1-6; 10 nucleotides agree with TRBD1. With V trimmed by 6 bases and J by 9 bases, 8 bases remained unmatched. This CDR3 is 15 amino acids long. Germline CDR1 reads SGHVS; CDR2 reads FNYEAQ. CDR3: CASRLTGGAGSPLHF. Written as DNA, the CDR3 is TGTGCCAGCAGGTTGACAGGGGGCGCAGGTTCACCCCTCCACTTT.

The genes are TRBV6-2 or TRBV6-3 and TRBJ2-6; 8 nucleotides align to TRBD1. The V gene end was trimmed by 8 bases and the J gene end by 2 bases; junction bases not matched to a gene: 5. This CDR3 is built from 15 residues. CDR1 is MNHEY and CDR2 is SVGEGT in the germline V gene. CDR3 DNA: TGTGCCAGCGATGCACAGGGGGCTGGGGCCAACGTCCTGACTTTC. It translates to CASDAQGAGANVLTF.

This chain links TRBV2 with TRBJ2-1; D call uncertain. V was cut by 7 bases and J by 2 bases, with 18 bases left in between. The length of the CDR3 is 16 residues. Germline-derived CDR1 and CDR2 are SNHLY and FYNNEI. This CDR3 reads CASTPLGLSTYNEQFF. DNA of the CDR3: TGTGCCAGCACTCCTCTCGGGCTGAGTACCTACAATGAGCAGTTCTTC. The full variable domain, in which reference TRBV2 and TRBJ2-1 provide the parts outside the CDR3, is EPEVTQTPSHQVTQMGQEVILRCVPISNHLYFYWYRQILGQKVEFLVSFYNNEISEKSEIFDDQFSVERPDGSNFTLKIRSTKLEDSAMYFCASTPLGLSTYNEQFFGPGTRLTVL.

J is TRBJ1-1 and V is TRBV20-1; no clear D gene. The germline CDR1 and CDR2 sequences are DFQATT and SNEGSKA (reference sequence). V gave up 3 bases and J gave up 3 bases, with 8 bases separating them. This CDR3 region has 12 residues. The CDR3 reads CSASAGDTEAFF. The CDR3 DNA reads TGCAGTGCTAGTGCCGGTGACACTGAAGCTTTCTTT.

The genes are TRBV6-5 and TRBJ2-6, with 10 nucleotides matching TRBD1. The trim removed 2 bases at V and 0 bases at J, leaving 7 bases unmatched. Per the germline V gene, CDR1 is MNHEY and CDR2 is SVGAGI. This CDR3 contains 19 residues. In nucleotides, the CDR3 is TGTGCCAGCAGTTACGCCCGGACAGGGGGGAACTCTGGGGCCAACGTCCTGACTTTC. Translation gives CASSYARTGGNSGANVLTF.

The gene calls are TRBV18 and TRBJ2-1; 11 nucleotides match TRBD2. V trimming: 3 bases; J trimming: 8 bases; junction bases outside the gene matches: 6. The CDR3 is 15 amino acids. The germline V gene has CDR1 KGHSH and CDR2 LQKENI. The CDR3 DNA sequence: TGTGCCAGCTCACCGTCTAGCGGGAGGACTTATGAGCAGTTCTTC. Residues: CASSPSSGRTYEQFF.

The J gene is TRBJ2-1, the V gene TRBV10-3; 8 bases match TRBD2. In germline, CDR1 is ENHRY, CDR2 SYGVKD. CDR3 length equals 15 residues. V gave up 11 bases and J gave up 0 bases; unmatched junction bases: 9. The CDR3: CAAQPGLGSYNEQFF. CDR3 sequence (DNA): TGTGCCGCCCAACCGGGACTAGGCTCCTACAATGAGCAGTTCTTC.

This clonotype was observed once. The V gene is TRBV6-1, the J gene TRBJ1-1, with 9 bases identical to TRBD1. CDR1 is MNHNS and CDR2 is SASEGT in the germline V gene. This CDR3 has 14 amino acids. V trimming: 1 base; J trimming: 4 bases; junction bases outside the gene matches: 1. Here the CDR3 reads CASSEGDRVTEAFF. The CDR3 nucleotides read TGTGCCAGCAGTGAAGGGGACAGGGTCACTGAAGCTTTCTTT.

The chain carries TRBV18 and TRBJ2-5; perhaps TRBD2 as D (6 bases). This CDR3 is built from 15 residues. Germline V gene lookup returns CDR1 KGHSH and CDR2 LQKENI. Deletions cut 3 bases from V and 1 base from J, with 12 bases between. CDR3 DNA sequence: TGTGCCAGCTCACCTTTCGCCGGGAGCCAAGAGACCCAGTACTTC. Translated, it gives CASSPFAGSQETQYF.

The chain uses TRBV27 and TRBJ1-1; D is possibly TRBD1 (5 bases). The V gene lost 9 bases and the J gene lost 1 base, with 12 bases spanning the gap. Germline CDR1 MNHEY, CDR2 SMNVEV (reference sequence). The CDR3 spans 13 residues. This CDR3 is CASGRTRNTEAFF. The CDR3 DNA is TGTGCCAGTGGTAGGACACGGAACACTGAAGCTTTCTTT.

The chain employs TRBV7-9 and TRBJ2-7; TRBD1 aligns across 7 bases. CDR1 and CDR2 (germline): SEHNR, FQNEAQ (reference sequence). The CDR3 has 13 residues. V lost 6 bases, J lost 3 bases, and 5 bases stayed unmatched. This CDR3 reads CASSLGQYYEQYF. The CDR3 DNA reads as TGTGCCAGCAGTTTGGGACAGTACTACGAGCAGTACTTC.

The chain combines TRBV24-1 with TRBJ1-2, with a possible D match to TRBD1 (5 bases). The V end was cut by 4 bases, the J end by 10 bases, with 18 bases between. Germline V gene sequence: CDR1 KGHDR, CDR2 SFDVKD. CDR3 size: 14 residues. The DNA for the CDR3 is TGTGCCACCAGTGAATCTGCCTCGATCGGGGCCTACACCTTC. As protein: CATSESASIGAYTF.

The CDR3 loop reads CATSRFTEAFF. CDR3 in DNA: TGTGCCACCAGCAGGTTCACTGAAGCTTTCTTT. The gene calls are TRBV15 and TRBJ1-1; D remains ambiguous. The V gene's germline CDR1 is LNHNV and CDR2 YYDKDF (reference sequence). The V gene lost 3 bases and the J gene lost 4 bases, with 3 bases spanning the gap. The CDR3 loop spans 11 amino acids.

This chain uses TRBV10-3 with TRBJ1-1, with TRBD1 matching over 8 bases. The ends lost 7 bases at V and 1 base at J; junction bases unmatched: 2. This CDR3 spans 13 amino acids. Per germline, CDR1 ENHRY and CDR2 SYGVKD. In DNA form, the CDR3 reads TGTGCCATCAAAGGGACAGGGAACACTGAAGCTTTCTTT. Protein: CAIKGTGNTEAFF.

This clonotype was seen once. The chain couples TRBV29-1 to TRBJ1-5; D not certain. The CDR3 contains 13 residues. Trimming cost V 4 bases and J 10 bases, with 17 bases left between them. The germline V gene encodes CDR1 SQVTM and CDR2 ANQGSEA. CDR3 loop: CSVASGGQTPQHF. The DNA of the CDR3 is TGCAGCGTTGCAAGTGGAGGTCAAACTCCCCAGCATTTT.